This T cell receptor beta chain originates from a study of blood T cell repertoires in COVID-19. Background on the study: T cells, B-cell-depleted T cells, or PBMCs supplied cDNA or gDNA.

Here immunoSEQ multiplex PCR was the method, and the copy in TCRdb shows in-frame clones only, minus some. The sample shows about 150,000 clones, more than 80% of them seen only once. This CDR3 has 18 residues. The germline gives CDR1 LGHNA, CDR2 YSLEER. Trimming shortened V by 0 bases and J by 4 bases, and 18 bases separated the two germline ends. The sample taken for sequencing was peripheral blood. The source of this sequence is a woman in her fifties or sixties with active COVID-19. This rearrangement joins TRBV4-3 to TRBJ2-2; D may be TRBD2 (5 bases). The CDR3 here is CASSQESPKGLGTGELFF. CDR3 coding DNA: TGCGCCAGCAGCCAAGAAAGCCCCAAAGGACTGGGCACCGGGGAGCTGTTTTTT.